The TCR beta chain under discussion was sequenced for a study of human T cells and chemical hapten exposure. Study-level results: As the donors had alopecia, their immune response may differ from healthy people's.

This clonotype was found a few times. Its target is unknown. TCRdb re-analysed the RACE reads in MiXCR, keeping a single row per CDR3 protein. This sample has roughly 110,000 distinct CDR3 sequences, with 12% found just once. The time point was: pre-sensitization, week 0. Indicated treatment: therapeutic diphenylcyclopropenone sensitization with weekly scalp DPC. V shed 3 bases, J shed 1 base, and the junction held 5 bases outside the gene matches. CDR1 is SEHNR, CDR2 FQNEAQ, per germline (reference sequence). The CDR3 contains 15 residues. The receptor was derived from a woman aged 50 to 60 with alopecia areata. Some clones in this sample may be carry-over from other donors' samples. The rearrangement links TRBV7-9 to TRBJ2-7; 8 bases map to TRBD2. Sequencing was performed on whole blood, taken in connection with sensitization to the hapten diphenylcyclopropenone (DPC). In DNA form, the CDR3 reads TGTGCCAGCAGCTTTGGACTAGCCTTATCCTACGAGCAGTACTTC. Translating gives CASSFGLALSYEQYF.